This T cell receptor (beta chain) was found in a study of blood T cells in healthy people across ages. Only a few counts were recorded for this clonotype. A second roughly 7 to 11 cycle PCR used barcoded and J-beta primers. Via MiXCR, TCRdb re-called the 5' RACE reads, giving one row per CDR3 protein. The table includes approximately 800,000 distinct CDR3 sequences, 46% detected once. V was trimmed by 2 bases and J by 3 bases, leaving 13 bases between them. CDR3 length: 16 amino acids. Germline V CDR1 and CDR2: KGHDR, SFDVKD. What was sequenced was blood. The receptor comes from an elderly man in good health. V usage is TRBV24-1 and J usage is TRBJ2-1, with a possible D match to TRBD1 (6 bases). CDR3 sequence reads: CATSDYRDNFYNEQFF. For the CDR3, the DNA is TGTGCCACCAGTGATTACCGGGACAACTTCTACAATGAGCAGTTCTTC.